Listed here are 21 T cell receptor beta chains from one sample, sequenced in a study of cytomegalovirus exposure and HLA in healthy donors. 13 Jbeta primers and 60 Vbeta primers were used for the PCR. Assay used: immunoSEQ multiplex PCR; TCRdb lists only in-frame clones, some missing. The sample's table shows about 40,000 clones. Material: PBMCs. These receptors were taken from a human donor in good health.

This chain connects TRBV7-8 to TRBJ1-6; 8 bases map to TRBD1. This CDR3 has 14 amino acids. Looked up from germline, CDR1 is SGHVS and CDR2 is FQNEAQ. The V segment lost 7 bases and the J segment 7 bases; nucleotides outside the gene matches: 6. The CDR3 region has the DNA TGTGCCAGCAACCTGGGACAGGAAAATTCACCCCTCCACTTT. This encodes CASNLGQENSPLHF.

The gene calls are TRBV7-9 and TRBJ1-1, with 9 bases lining up with TRBD1. Germline lookup yields CDR1 SEHNR and CDR2 FQNEAQ (reference sequence). V was clipped by 5 bases and J by 5 bases; unmatched bases: 9. This CDR3 has 15 amino acids. This CDR3 is CASSPAGTGRTEAFF. The CDR3 DNA reads as TGTGCCAGCAGCCCAGCCGGGACAGGGAGGACTGAAGCTTTCTTT. The variable domain in full, with the rest retrieved from reference TRBV7-9 and TRBJ1-1, is DTGVSQNPRHKITKRGQNVTFRCDPISEHNRLYWYRQTLGQGPEFLTYFQNEAQLEKSRLLSDRFSAERPKGSFSTLEIQRTEQGDSAMYLCASSPAGTGRTEAFFGQGTRLTVV.

This rearrangement joins TRBV7-3 to TRBJ2-7; 14 bases fit TRBD2. Germline loops: CDR1 SGHTA, CDR2 FQGTGA. Trimming took 3 bases from V and 9 from J; bases not matched to a gene: 7. The CDR3 sequence is 15 residues long. The CDR3 bases are TGTGCCAGCAGCTTGGGACTAGCGGGGGCCTATTCGCAGTACTTC. Its translation is CASSLGLAGAYSQYF.

This rearrangement joins TRBV19 to TRBJ1-1; a weak D match, TRBD1 (5 bases). CDR1 and CDR2 from the germline V gene are LNHDA and SQIVND (reference sequence). The CDR3 runs to 12 residues. V lost 1 base and J 7 bases, leaving 7 bases between the germline ends. CDR3 loop: CASSIAGGEAFF. CDR3 DNA: TGTGCCAGTAGTATAGCGGGGGGTGAAGCTTTCTTT. Filled out from reference TRBV19 and TRBJ1-1, the complete variable domain reads DGGITQSPKYLFRKEGQNVTLSCEQNLNHDAMYWYRQDPGQGLRLIYYSQIVNDFQKGDIAEGYSVSREKKESFPLTVTSAQKNPTAFYLCASSIAGGEAFFGQGTRLTVV.

V is TRBV5-6 and J is TRBJ2-1; 7 bases map to TRBD1. With V trimmed by 1 base and J by 4 bases, 2 bases remained unmatched. Germline V lookup: CDR1 SGHDT, CDR2 YYEEEE. The CDR3 is 14 amino acids. The CDR3 nucleotides read TGTGCCAGCAGCTTGACAGGGGTTTACAATGAGCAGTTCTTC. This translates into CASSLTGVYNEQFF.

The chain links TRBV11-1 to TRBJ1-2, with D maybe TRBD1 (5 bases). V lost 5 bases and J 0 bases, leaving 19 bases between the germline ends. The length of the CDR3 is 17 residues. The germline V gene encodes CDR1 SGHAT and CDR2 FQDESV (reference sequence). The CDR3 reads CASSPPRGEGSNYGYTF. CDR3 sequence (DNA): TGTGCCAGCAGCCCTCCTCGGGGGGAGGGATCTAACTATGGCTACACCTTC.

The chain carries TRBV13 and TRBJ1-1; possibly TRBD1 for D (5 bases). Germline V lookup: CDR1 PRHDT, CDR2 FYEKMQ (reference sequence). The CDR3 extends over 14 amino acids. The V end lost 1 base, the J end lost 4 bases, and 10 bases lay between the germline ends. CDR3: CASSLESRGTEAFF. The CDR3 bases are TGTGCCAGCAGCTTAGAAAGTAGGGGCACTGAAGCTTTCTTT.

This chain uses TRBV7-8 with TRBJ1-2; 7 bases map to TRBD1. V shed 4 bases and J 7 bases; nucleotides not matched to a gene: 9. This CDR3 has 14 amino acids. Germline lookup yields CDR1 SGHVS and CDR2 FQNEAQ. CDR3 DNA sequence: TGTGCCAGCAGCTCCACCGGACAGGCGCGTGGCTACACCTTC. Amino acids: CASSSTGQARGYTF.

V gene TRBV25-1 combines with J gene TRBJ2-1; possible D gene TRBD1, 5 bases. Germline values: CDR1 MGHDK, CDR2 SYGVNS. CDR3 length: 14 amino acids. V lost 1 base and J 9 bases, leaving 13 bases between the germline ends. The CDR3 loop is CASSELGPGVEQFF. CDR3 DNA sequence: TGTGCCAGCAGTGAATTGGGGCCAGGCGTTGAGCAGTTCTTC.

The J gene is TRBJ1-2, the V gene TRBV27; the D gene is possibly TRBD1 (5 bases). Germline lookup yields CDR1 MNHEY and CDR2 SMNVEV (reference sequence). The CDR3 has 13 residues. The V gene lost 6 bases and the J gene lost 6 bases, with 14 bases spanning the gap. In nucleotides, the CDR3 is TGTGCCAGCAGCCCAGGGTATACGGATGGCTACACCTTC. Protein sequence: CASSPGYTDGYTF.

The rearrangement uses TRBV2 and TRBJ2-2; 8 bases fit TRBD2. CDR1 is SNHLY, CDR2 FYNNEI, per germline. Trimming at V came to 5 bases and at J to 2 bases, leaving 4 bases not matched to a gene. This CDR3 comprises 15 residues. This CDR3 is CASSQRGGNTGELFF. For the CDR3, the DNA is TGTGCCAGCAGTCAACGGGGGGGTAACACCGGGGAGCTGTTTTTT.

V usage is TRBV6-5 and J usage is TRBJ2-7, with a possible D match to TRBD2 (6 bases). The germline V and J ends were trimmed by 5 bases and 0 bases, with 11 bases remaining between them. CDR1 MNHEY and CDR2 SVGAGI come from the germline V gene. The CDR3 runs 14 residues. The CDR3 DNA reads as TGTGCCAGCAGTCGGGACTTCAGCTCCTACGAGCAGTACTTC. It is translated as CASSRDFSSYEQYF.

This rearrangement joins TRBV19 to TRBJ2-2, with 11 bases fitting TRBD2. The CDR3 spans 15 residues. Germline V gives CDR1 LNHDA, CDR2 SQIVND (reference sequence). V gave up 4 bases and J gave up 5 bases; unmatched junction bases: 3. CDR3 sequence (DNA): TGTGCCAGTAGTAAGGCTAGCGGGGGGACCGGGGAGCTGTTTTTT. It yields the protein CASSKASGGTGELFF.

This chain uses TRBV19 with TRBJ1-4, with D uncertain. Trimming removed 7 bases from V and 3 bases from J, with 12 bases in between. Per the germline V gene, CDR1 is LNHDA and CDR2 is SQIVND (reference sequence). The CDR3 length is 14 residues. CDR3 loop: CASNPRRSNEKLFF. CDR3 in DNA: TGTGCCAGTAACCCCCGGCGGTCTAATGAAAAACTGTTTTTT.

The chain combines TRBV5-1 with TRBJ2-7, with TRBD1 identical over 8 bases. V lost 5 bases and J lost 11; bases outside the gene matches: 9. Germline-derived CDR1 and CDR2 are SGHRS and YFSETQ. The CDR3 contains 12 residues. The CDR3 sequence: CASSTTGDLEYF. The CDR3 nucleotides read TGCGCCAGCAGTACGACAGGGGATTTGGAGTACTTC.

This sequence joins TRBV4-1 and TRBJ2-2; no clear D. Trimming pared 0 bases from V and 6 bases from J, leaving 11 bases between. The CDR3 covers 15 residues. Germline loops: CDR1 MGHRA, CDR2 YSYEKL. The CDR3 here is CASSQDYLRPGELFF. Here the CDR3 DNA reads TGCGCCAGCAGCCAAGATTACCTCAGGCCCGGGGAGCTGTTTTTT.

V gene TRBV5-6 combines with J gene TRBJ2-7; TRBD1 agrees at 9 bases. The V gene end was trimmed by 3 bases and the J gene end by 5 bases; junction bases not matched to a gene: 6. Germline CDR1 is SGHDT and CDR2 is YYEEEE. The length of the CDR3 is 14 residues. CDR3 protein: CASSWGTGFNEQYF. In nucleotides, the CDR3 is TGTGCCAGCAGCTGGGGGACAGGGTTTAACGAGCAGTACTTC.

In DNA form, the CDR3 reads TGTGCCTCTGGAAAGGGGAAGGCTTATGGCTACACCTTC. Encoded protein: CASGKGKAYGYTF. The chain carries TRBV28 and TRBJ1-2, with D possibly TRBD1 on 5 matching bases. V lost 11 bases to trimming and J lost 5 bases, with 18 bases between them. Germline V gives CDR1 MDHEN, CDR2 SYDVKM. The CDR3 covers 13 residues.

The V call is TRBV4-1, the J call TRBJ2-7, with 7 bases lining up with TRBD2. V shed 3 bases, J shed 6 bases, and the junction held 14 bases outside the gene matches. CDR1 MGHRA and CDR2 YSYEKL come from the germline V gene. The CDR3 runs 16 residues. The CDR3 spells CASSQGWGGSGTEQYF. CDR3 DNA sequence: TGCGCCAGCAGCCAGGGGTGGGGGGGGTCAGGAACCGAGCAGTACTTC.

The chain links TRBV19 to TRBJ1-5, with TRBD1 identical over 7 bases. Per germline, CDR1 LNHDA and CDR2 SQIVND (reference sequence). The CDR3 runs to 16 residues. The trim removed 10 bases at V and 4 bases at J, leaving 16 bases unmatched. DNA of the CDR3: TGTGCCACCCGTACCATCGGGACAGAGAGTAATCAGCCCCAGCATTTT. It encodes CATRTIGTESNQPQHF.

As regards this clone: Additional DNA sequences in this sample encode the identical CDR3. V usage is TRBV30 and J usage is TRBJ1-5, with D maybe TRBD1 (5 bases). Germline V gene data show CDR1 as GTSNPN and CDR2 as SVGIG (reference sequence). The germline V and J ends were trimmed by 2 bases and 0 bases, with 11 bases remaining between them. This CDR3 contains 15 residues. CDR3 sequence (DNA): TGTGCCTGGAGTAGGGGCAGAAATAGCAATCAGCCCCAGCATTTT. Residues: CAWSRGRNSNQPQHF.